Listed here is a single T cell receptor (beta chain). Its specificity is unknown. Each CDR3 protein is one row after TCRdb ran MiXCR on the RT-PCR reads. The sample carries about 780,000 distinct CDR3 sequences, roughly 20% recorded once. The source of the sample is a study of response to subunit inactivated influenza vaccine. Unmatched junction bases numbered 6, after V lost 1 base and J lost 10 bases. Germline-derived CDR1 and CDR2 are MGHRA and YSYEKL. The length of the CDR3 is 15 residues. Whole-study findings and limits: The authors proposed limited new T cell recruitment per seasonal influenza vaccination.

The source material was PBMCs from blood, sampled 5 days after vaccination. This receptor was taken from a man aged 45 to 65 who received an inactivated influenza vaccine. This chain links TRBV4-1 with TRBJ1-6, with 8 bases fitting TRBD1. CDR3 sequence: CASSQVGQGISPLHF. The CDR3 DNA reads as TGCGCCAGCAGCCAAGTCGGACAGGGTATCTCACCCCTCCACTTT.